The rows below give T cell receptor beta chains drawn from one sample of a study of T cell changes during pregnancy in multiple sclerosis. TCRdb's copy holds only in-frame clones and misses some; the assay was immunoSEQ multiplex PCR. The repertoire holds 75,000 to 95,000 clones, over 85% seen once, with over 0.12% in the top ten. The material was CD4+ T cells from peripheral blood mononuclear cells, obtained after pregnancy. These receptors were obtained from a female donor with multiple sclerosis, enrolled in a pregnancy study. Both conserved end residues are part of each CDR3. D genes are given only for firm matches. For some rows the clone size is stated as once, few or many, or as a class when expanded; others skip it.

j_call v_call d_call clone_size cdr3_nt cdr3_aa
TRBJ2-3 TRBV29-1 . . TGCAGCGTTGATGAACCAGTAGGAACGACTAGCACAGATACGCAGTATTTT CSVDEPVGTTSTDTQYF
TRBJ2-7 TRBV27 TRBD1 . TGTGCCAGCAGTCCAGGGGGATACGAGCAGTACTTC CASSPGGYEQYF
TRBJ1-2 TRBV4-3 TRBD1 . TGCGCCAGCAGCCAAGTGACAGGGCTGGGAGACTACACCTTC CASSQVTGLGDYTF
TRBJ2-5 TRBV10-2 TRBD2 once TGCGCCAGCAGTCCTCCGGGACTAGCGGGAACCCAGTACTTC CASSPPGLAGTQYF
TRBJ2-7 TRBV6-6 TRBD1 . TGTGCCAGCAGAGGCATTGGGGACAGGGGTTACTTC CASRGIGDRGYF
TRBJ2-2 TRBV7-9 . . TGTGCCAGCAGCTCTCGGGGGGCAATCACCGGGGAGCTGTTTTTT CASSSRGAITGELFF
TRBJ2-5 TRBV28 . . TGTGCCAGCAGTTCCCCCGGGGTCAGGGAGACCCAGTACTTC CASSSPGVRETQYF
TRBJ2-7 TRBV27 TRBD1 once TGTGCCAGCAGCCTCCACGGACAGGTGACATCCTACGAGCAGTGCTTC CASSLHGQVTSYEQCF
TRBJ2-7 TRBV27 . . TGTGCCAGCAGTTCGTTTGTGCAGTACTTC CASSSFVQYF
TRBJ2-5 TRBV10-2 . . TGCGCCAGCAGTGAGAGGCCCCCTGGGGGCGGGAGTCGGGAGACCCAGTACTTC CASSERPPGGGSRETQYF
TRBJ2-3 TRBV5-1 . . TGCGCCAGCCGCTACTTAGCGGACCGCATAGATACGCAGTATTTT CASRYLADRIDTQYF
TRBJ2-3 TRBV15 TRBD2 . TGTGCCACCAATTGGGCGGGAGGGGAAGATACGCAGTATTTT CATNWAGGEDTQYF
TRBJ2-3 TRBV19 TRBD2 . TGTGCCAGTAGTATCCGGGGACTAGCGATAGATACGCAGTATTTT CASSIRGLAIDTQYF
TRBJ1-5 TRBV5-1 . . TGCGCCAGCAGCTTACAGGGCAATCAGCCCCAGCATTTT CASSLQGNQPQHF
TRBJ1-5 TRBV29-1 . . TGCAGCGTTCTAGGGGTCCTCGGTCAGCCCCAGCATTTT CSVLGVLGQPQHF
TRBJ2-2 TRBV7-2 TRBD1 . TGTGCCAGCAGCTCACCTGCGGGACAGGGCACCGGGGAGCTGTTTTTT CASSSPAGQGTGELFF
TRBJ2-7 TRBV7-8 TRBD1 . TGTGCCAGCAGCTTATACGGGACAGGGCCCTACGAGCAGTACTTC CASSLYGTGPYEQYF
TRBJ2-3 TRBV7-3 . . TGTGCCAGCAGCCAGGCTTGGAGCACAGATACGCAGTATTTT CASSQAWSTDTQYF
TRBJ1-1 TRBV21-1 . . TGTGCCAGCAGCCATATTACAGGGGAGAACACTGAAGCTTTCTTT CASSHITGENTEAFF
TRBJ2-7 TRBV29-1 TRBD2 . TGCAGCGCCGGGGCCGCGGGGGGAGTGGGGGAGCAGTACTTC CSAGAAGGVGEQYF
TRBJ2-5 TRBV7-8 . once TGTGCCAGCAGCGGGCGGAGGGATCGAGAGACCCAGTACTTC CASSGRRDRETQYF
TRBJ2-1 TRBV2 . . TGTGCCAGCAGTGAAGGGGGGCACCAGCCCAATGAGCAGTTCTTC CASSEGGHQPNEQFF
TRBJ2-1 TRBV6-6 TRBD1 . TGTGCCAGCAGTTCAACACAGGGGGCTGAGTTCTTC CASSSTQGAEFF
TRBJ1-5 TRBV5-8 TRBD1 . TGTGCCAGCAGCTGGACAGGGGCAGGTGAGCCCCAGCATTTT CASSWTGAGEPQHF
TRBJ1-2 TRBV4-1 TRBD1 . TGCGCCAGCAGCCACCCTGGGGACAGGGAAGATGCTCCAAACTATGGCTACACCTTC CASSHPGDREDAPNYGYTF
TRBJ2-7 TRBV5-6 TRBD2 . TGTGCCAGCAGCTTGGGGAGTAGCGGGAGAGCGGGTTACGAGCAGTACTTC CASSLGSSGRAGYEQYF
TRBJ2-3 TRBV29-1 . . TGCAGCGTTGGTCTTACAGATACGCAGTATTTT CSVGLTDTQYF
TRBJ1-1 TRBV28 TRBD1 . TGTGCCAGCATTAAGGGGGCCAGGGAAGCTTTCTTT CASIKGAREAFF